Below are 2 T cell receptor beta chains sequenced from a single sample in a study of radiation and T cells in renal cell carcinoma. Treatment indicated: treatment-naive control, cytoreductive nephrectomy. Libraries were prepared by immunoSEQ multiplex PCR; TCRdb keeps only in-frame clonotypes and omits some of them. Among approximately 12,000 clones listed, 60% to 75% were seen once. This material consisted of tumor tissue, taken from a patient whose treatment was nephrectomy without radiotherapy. All receptors derive from a woman of 80 years or more with renal cell carcinoma.

The chain combines TRBV5-1 with TRBJ2-7, with D perhaps given as TRBD1 or TRBD2 (5 bases each). Germline loops: CDR1 SGHRS, CDR2 YFSETQ. Trimming removed 0 bases from V and 1 base from J, with 14 bases in between. The CDR3 is made up of 16 amino acids. CDR3 coding DNA: TGCGCCAGCAGCTTGGGTGACAGAGGGTCATCCTACGAGCAGTACGTC. Its translation is CASSLGDRGSSYEQYV.

The chain has TRBV18 and TRBJ1-3, with D tentatively TRBD1 (5 bases). Looked up from germline, CDR1 is KGHSH and CDR2 is LQKENI. The ends were cut back, 3 bases at V and 4 bases at J, with 10 bases in the middle. The CDR3 contains 14 residues. The CDR3 DNA sequence: TGTGCCAGCTCACCCCCAGGGTTCGGAAACACCATATATTTT. Protein product: CASSPPGFGNTIYF.